The source of this TCR beta chain is a study of blood T cells in healthy people across ages (dated by TCRdb to between 2015 and 2016). Background for the entire study: Template switching captured roughly one uniquely barcoded TCR beta cDNA molecule per two T cells in model experiments. The study measured age-related changes in TCR beta repertoire diversity using deep sequencing normalized with unique cDNA molecular identifiers. The donors were split into four age groups: young (average approximately 16 years), middle-aged (39), aged (more than 55) and long-lived (roughly 86). To avoid experimental bias, donors of different ages were randomly spread across the sequencing lanes. For two donors (one aged 18 to 29 and one aged 80 or older), the study analyzed two additional independent replicas of 1 million unique cDNA reads from the same blood draw. General findings and caveats noted by the study authors: As age increased, observed TCR beta diversity per million T cells dropped in a roughly linear way, and a significant reduction was already evident by age 40. The long-lived group showed more naive CD4+ T cells, fewer expanded clones and increased TCR diversity than the aged group, suggesting age selection. Donor CMV infection status was unknown, potentially confounding age-related changes in expanded clonotypes. Estimates of total diversity based on one million sequenced T cells were considered lower bounds and underestimates. A strong correlation was found between observed TCR beta diversity and the percentage of naive T cells measured by flow cytometry. Because profiling used bulk unsorted PBMCs, naive and antigen-experienced compartments could not be compared conclusively.

Systemically healthy Caucasian individuals from Russia, 35 to 40 in total and aged roughly 6 to 95 years, were included as donors. Around 10 milliliters of peripheral blood were collected from each donor into EDTA-treated Vacutainer tubes. Ficoll-Paque density-gradient centrifugation was used to isolate PBMCs, with at least 7 million obtained per sample. Trizol reagent was used to extract total RNA from the PBMCs, yielding at least 5.5 micrograms per sample. The percentages of naive CD45RAhigh/CD27high T cells were determined by flow cytometry on a PBMC aliquot from every donor. Ten or more counts support this clonotype. What antigen it recognizes has not been identified. No base quality values were provided; no much bigger clone lies one nucleotide off. Library generation was performed with 5' RACE. The sequencer listed for this sample is Illumina HiSeq 2500. The second PCR ran for roughly 7 to 12 cycles and used a J-beta primer mix along with a sample-barcoded 5' primer. A unique molecular identifier was introduced onto each TCR beta cDNA molecule by a template-switch 5' adaptor carrying 12 random nucleotides. Each sample yielded at least 2.5 million CDR3-containing paired-end reads. First-strand cDNA was synthesized from all RNA with the Mint cDNA synthesis kit, primed by a TRBC-specific oligonucleotide. Following uracil-DNA glycosylase treatment, a first 18-cycle PCR with universal primers M1SS and BC2_uni_R was performed on all cDNA. The study's own analysis went as follows. Each sample was normalized by randomly selecting 1 million high-quality reads, each carrying a distinct molecular identifier. Instead of being binned into consensus sequences, reads that shared molecular identifiers were thrown out. MiTCR, with a Q25 quality threshold and the strictest error-elimination algorithm, was used for CDR3 identification, clonotype clustering and error correction. A nonparametric unseen species model using Euler transformation provided a lower-bound estimate of total TCR beta diversity. In-frame beta chains were kept once TCRdb had trimmed the public reads at Q25 with fastp and called clones with MiXCR. Merged by CDR3 protein, the rows form single entries marked with the most common genes and DNA. TCRdb's processing, not the study's, gives the V and J calls here. The sample includes fewer than 800,000 distinct CDR3 sequences, with under 25% observed a single time. The ten top clones hold 3.5% to 4% of the sample.

V loses 7 bases, J loses 2 bases, and the germline ends lie 9 bases apart. The CDR3 has 13 amino acids, counting the end cysteine and phenylalanine. The read is trimmed to its CDR3 DNA, 39 bases read in frame from base 1. Sequencing used blood. The TCR comes from a man in his 70s in good health. The chain uses TRBV12-3 or TRBV12-4 and TRBJ2-1; the D gene is not confidently resolved. The CDR3 corresponds to CASKENAYNEQFF. The DNA reads TGTGCCAGCAAAGAGAACGCCTACAATGAGCAGTTCTTC.